This TCR beta chain was sequenced during a study of shared clonotypes between healthy human individuals. Each of the donors was a healthy adult who was HIV-negative and had not had a recent acute infection or vaccination. Each sorted subset replicate got 200 ng genomic DNA, about 33,000 genomes. Per the study methods: ImmunoSEQ supplied junction-only sequences lacking quality scores, so filtering was different. Method: immunoSEQ multiplex PCR; TCRdb's copy keeps in-frame clones and lacks some. V, J and clone size derive from that table, while D and trimming were established from the DNA sequence. The sample includes a few million clones, approximately 94% seen only once; the top ten take 0.11% to 0.15%. Points on this clone: The target antigen is unknown. At the DNA level, this CDR3 is encoded by other sequences in the same sample as well.

Study conclusions and caveats: Read depth was anticipated to influence clonotype sharing among donors.

The receptor comes from a young man in good health. Sequencing used naive CD4+ T cells sorted from blood. The subset denotes: CD45RA+ positively selected.

CDR3 DNA sequence: TGCGCCAGCAGCTCTTCCGGGACTAGCGGCACAGATACGCAGTATTTT. It translates to CASSSSGTSGTDTQYF. The chain carries TRBV5-1 and TRBJ2-3, with 10 bases aligning to TRBD2. This CDR3 has 16 residues. Trimming took 3 bases from V and 1 from J; bases not matched to a gene: 5. Germline V CDR1 and CDR2: SGHRS, YFSETQ. The full variable domain, with the rest looked up from reference TRBV5-1 and TRBJ2-3, is KAGVTQTPRYLIKTRGQQVTLSCSPISGHRSVSWYQQTPGQGLQFLFEYFSETQRNKGNFPGRFSGRQFSNSRSEMNVSTLELGDSALYLCASSSSGTSGTDTQYFGPGTRLTVL.